These 15 T cell receptor beta chains share one sample of origin, sequenced in a study of cytomegalovirus exposure and HLA in healthy donors. With 60 Vbeta and 13 Jbeta primers, the PCR was carried out. Method: immunoSEQ multiplex PCR; TCRdb's copy keeps in-frame clones and lacks some. Of more than 150,000 clones listed, around 76% are singletons. The specimen was PBMCs. Receptors originate from a man in his forties in good health and CMV-seronegative.

This clone appeared once. The chain employs TRBV21-1 and TRBJ1-1. TRBV21-1 is flagged as a pseudogene. The CDR3 is made up of 14 amino acids. CDR3 region: CASSTLKLNTEAFF. The DNA for the CDR3 is TGTGCCAGCAGCACCCTAAAGCTGAACACTGAAGCTTTCTTT.

With respect to this clone: The junction departs from germline at one end; a sequencing error may be responsible. The genes are TRBV7-7 and TRBJ2-3, with 7 bases fitting TRBD2. This CDR3 is 13 amino acids long. CDR1 SSHAT and CDR2 FNYEAQ come from the germline V gene (reference sequence). In nucleotides, the CDR3 is TGTGCTAGCAGCCCGCAGGGAGGGGATACGCAGTATTTT. Translation: CASSPQGGDTQYF.

This rearrangement joins TRBV18 to TRBJ1-1; TRBD1 matches at 11 bases. Germline V gives CDR1 KGHSH, CDR2 LQKENI. The CDR3 contains 15 residues. Trimming cost V 3 bases and J 1 base; bases outside gene matches: 1. The CDR3, as DNA: TGTGCCAGCTCACCCGGACAGGGGGCGAACACTGAAGCTTTCTTT. Its protein product is CASSPGQGANTEAFF. Full variable domain (rest looked up from reference TRBV18 and TRBJ1-1): NAGVMQNPRHLVRRRGQEARLRCSPMKGHSHVYWYRQLPEEGLKFMVYLQKENIIDESGMPKERFSAEFPKEGPSILRIQQVVRGDSAAYFCASSPGQGANTEAFFGQGTRLTVV.

CDR3 amino acids: CASSYGSGFKLFF. The CDR3 DNA reads TGTGCCAGCAGTTACGGGAGCGGATTTAAACTGTTTTTT. The chain recombines TRBV6-6 with TRBJ1-4; D remains ambiguous. Germline CDR1 is MNHNY and CDR2 is SVGAGI (reference sequence). V was pared by 2 bases and J by 11 bases, with 12 bases between. The CDR3 totals 13 residues.

The chain is built from TRBV5-5 and TRBJ2-2; D is possibly TRBD2 (5 bases). Trimming cost V 3 bases and J 4 bases, with 16 bases left between them. CDR3 length: 16 amino acids. Per germline, CDR1 SGHKS and CDR2 YYEKEE (reference sequence). The CDR3 DNA reads TGTGCCAGCAGCTCCGGATGGAGGTTTAGCACCGGGGAGCTGTTTTTT. Translated, it gives CASSSGWRFSTGELFF.

The chain couples TRBV27 to TRBJ2-1; D gene ambiguous. The CDR3 is made up of 14 amino acids. Germline lookup yields CDR1 MNHEY and CDR2 SMNVEV (reference sequence). The V end was cut by 5 bases, the J end by 5 bases, with 13 bases between. The CDR3 DNA follows: TGTGCCAGCAGTGAAGCCTTTGGGCACAATGAGCAGTTCTTC. It encodes CASSEAFGHNEQFF.

The gene calls are TRBV10-3 and TRBJ2-1; TRBD2 matches 12 bases. Germline lookup yields CDR1 ENHRY and CDR2 SYGVKD. The V and J ends lost 0 bases and 7 bases, in that order; junction bases with no gene match: 7. CDR3 length: 17 amino acids. The CDR3, as DNA: TGTGCCATCAGTGAGTCGAGGCTAGCGGGAGGGTATAATGAGCAGTTCTTC. Translated: CAISESRLAGGYNEQFF.

This clone is a singleton in its sample. The chain combines TRBV2 with TRBJ1-2; D unresolved. The V gene lost 1 base and the J gene lost 0 bases, with 6 bases spanning the gap. Germline V gene data show CDR1 as SNHLY and CDR2 as FYNNEI. The CDR3 runs 14 residues. The CDR3 DNA sequence: TGTGCCAGCAGTGAAGTTCTACCTAACTATGGCTACACCTTC. Translating gives CASSEVLPNYGYTF.

The chain joins TRBV10-3 to TRBJ2-7, with a possible D match to TRBD2 (5 bases). In germline, CDR1 is ENHRY, CDR2 SYGVKD. This CDR3 region has 15 residues. The V gene lost 5 bases and the J gene lost 0 bases, with 14 bases spanning the gap. CDR3 sequence: CAISNPTGSSYEQYF. The CDR3 nucleotides are TGTGCCATCAGTAATCCGACGGGATCCTCCTACGAGCAGTACTTC.

This clone was seen just once. The chain links TRBV10-3 to TRBJ1-4; the D gene is possibly TRBD1 (5 bases). This CDR3 is 14 amino acids long. Trimming left V 6 bases short and J 4 bases short, with 12 bases between. The germline V gene encodes CDR1 ENHRY and CDR2 SYGVKD. The CDR3 nucleotides are TGTGCCATCAGGGAGACAGAACTTAATGAAAAACTGTTTTTT. It specifies CAIRETELNEKLFF.

Written as DNA, the CDR3 is TGTGCCAGCAGCTTACCGGGAGCCGGTTCCTACGAGCAGTACTTC. Its translation: CASSLPGAGSYEQYF. V gene TRBV5-4 combines with J gene TRBJ2-7; D is perhaps TRBD2 (6 bases). The CDR3 loop spans 15 amino acids. Trimming took 2 bases from V and 1 from J, leaving 13 bases between them. CDR1 and CDR2 from the germline V gene are SGHNT and YYREEE (reference sequence).

The chain employs TRBV29-1 and TRBJ1-2; 7 nucleotides align to TRBD1. Germline values: CDR1 SQVTM, CDR2 ANQGSEA. The CDR3 loop spans 14 amino acids. After removal of 0 bases from V and 4 bases from J, the junction contained 5 bases not matched to a gene. The CDR3 is CSVEDWGQIYGYTF. The CDR3 nucleotides are TGCAGCGTTGAAGATTGGGGACAGATCTATGGCTACACCTTC.

The rearrangement links TRBV4-1 to TRBJ1-4; 7 bases match TRBD1. Per germline, CDR1 MGHRA and CDR2 YSYEKL. CDR3 size: 17 residues. V was clipped by 0 bases and J by 0 bases; unmatched bases: 4. CDR3 sequence reads: CASSQDGRGATNEKLFF. The DNA of the CDR3 is TGCGCCAGCAGCCAAGATGGCAGGGGGGCAACTAATGAAAAACTGTTTTTT.

This sequence joins TRBV6-5 and TRBJ1-1; 8 nucleotides line up with TRBD1. The CDR3 extends over 14 amino acids. Trimming cost V 2 bases and J 4 bases; bases outside gene matches: 3. Germline V gene lookup returns CDR1 MNHEY and CDR2 SVGAGI. The CDR3: CASSYLDRGTEAFF. CDR3 nucleotides: TGTGCCAGCAGTTACCTCGACAGGGGCACTGAAGCTTTCTTT.

J is TRBJ2-3 and V is TRBV5-8, with 9 bases lining up with TRBD1. V lost 5 bases and J lost 2; bases outside the gene matches: 9. This CDR3 is built from 16 residues. The germline gives CDR1 SGHTS, CDR2 YDEGEE. Here the CDR3 DNA reads TGTGCCAGCAGGGAGGGACAGGGAGCTGTCACAGATACGCAGTATTTT. Translating gives CASREGQGAVTDTQYF.